The T cell receptor (beta chain) under discussion was sequenced for a study of T cells in Graves' hyperthyroidism and ophthalmopathy. The germline V gene has CDR1 MGHDK and CDR2 SYGVNS. The CDR3 totals 15 residues. V lost 6 bases to trimming and J lost 3 bases, with 17 bases between them. Template material for amplifying TCR beta CDR3 regions consisted of RNA transcripts. During a first-round RT-PCR of the TCR CDR3, the HTBI primer set was used. TCRdb reprocessed the multiplex PCR reads via MiXCR and lists one record per CDR3 protein. The table shows roughly 740,000 distinct CDR3 sequences, with around 15% occurring only once. Aged 18 to 65, the patients had hyperthyroidism that was newly diagnosed and had lasted under 2 months. This sample holds PBMCs from under 11 ml fresh peripheral blood. Points on this clonotype: Its target is not known.

Study-level findings and limits: Model-based prediction identified ophthalmopathy a median about 6.8 months prior to its onset.

Specimen: blood. The origin of this receptor is a man younger than 30 with Graves' hyperthyroidism. The chain has TRBV25-1 and TRBJ1-1; TRBD1 is a possible D gene (5 bases). The CDR3: CASSVQGSGDTEAFF. DNA for the CDR3: TGTGCCAGCAGCGTCCAGGGAAGTGGAGACACTGAAGCTTTCTTT.